This TCR beta chain emerged from a study of blood T cell repertoires in COVID-19. About the research overall: Researchers got acute and convalescent COVID-19 samples from the United States, Italy and Spain. PBMCs, B-cell-depleted T cells, or T cells provided the cDNA or gDNA that made up the material.

Germline lookup yields CDR1 SGDLS and CDR2 YYNGEE. The trim removed 0 bases at V and 3 bases at J, leaving 2 bases unmatched. The CDR3 has 15 residues. Original handling: Quantification of nucleated cells was approximated via reference gene primer amplification. Using immunoSEQ multiplex PCR, the repertoire was profiled, and TCRdb retains in-frame clones only, with some absent. V, J and clone size are taken as reported in that table, and D and trimming were inferred from the DNA itself. The sample lists over 200,000 clones; 70% to 90% were seen once. The chain links TRBV9 to TRBJ2-7, with 11 bases aligning to TRBD2. The sequenced material came from peripheral blood. This TCR derives from a woman aged 45-65 years with active or convalescent COVID-19. The CDR3 DNA is TGTGCCAGCAGCGTAGCCGGGACTAGCGGCTACGAGCAGTACTTC. As protein: CASSVAGTSGYEQYF.